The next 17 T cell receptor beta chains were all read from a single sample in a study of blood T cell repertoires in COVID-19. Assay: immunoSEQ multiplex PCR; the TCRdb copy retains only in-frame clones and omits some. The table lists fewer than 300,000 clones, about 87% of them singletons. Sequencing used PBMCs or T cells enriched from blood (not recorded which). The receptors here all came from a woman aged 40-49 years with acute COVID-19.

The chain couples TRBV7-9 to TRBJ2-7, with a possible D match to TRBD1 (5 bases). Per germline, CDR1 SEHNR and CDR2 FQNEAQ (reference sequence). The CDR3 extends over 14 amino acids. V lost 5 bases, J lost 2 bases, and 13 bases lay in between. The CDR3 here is CASSRLGVPYEQYF. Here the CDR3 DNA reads TGTGCCAGCAGCCGCCTAGGGGTTCCCTACGAGCAGTACTTC.

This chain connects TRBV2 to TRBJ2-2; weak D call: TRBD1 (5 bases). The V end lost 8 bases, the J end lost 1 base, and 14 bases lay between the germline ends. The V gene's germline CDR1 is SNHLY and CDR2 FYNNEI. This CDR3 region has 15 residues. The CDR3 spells CASGLGHLNTGELFF. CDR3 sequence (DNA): TGTGCCAGCGGTCTAGGACACCTGAACACCGGGGAGCTGTTTTTT.

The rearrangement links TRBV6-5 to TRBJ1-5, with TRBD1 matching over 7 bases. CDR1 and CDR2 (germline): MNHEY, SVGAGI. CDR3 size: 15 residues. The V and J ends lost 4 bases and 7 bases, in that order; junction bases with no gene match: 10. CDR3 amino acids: CASSSPRDSSQPQHF. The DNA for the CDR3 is TGTGCCAGCAGTTCTCCCCGGGACAGCTCCCAGCCCCAGCATTTT.

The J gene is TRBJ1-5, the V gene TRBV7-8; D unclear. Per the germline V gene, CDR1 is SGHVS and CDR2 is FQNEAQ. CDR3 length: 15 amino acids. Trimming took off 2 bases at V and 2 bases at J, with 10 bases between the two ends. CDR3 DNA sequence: TGTGCCAGCAGCTTACAAAGAGGGCGCAATCAGCCCCAGCATTTT. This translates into CASSLQRGRNQPQHF.

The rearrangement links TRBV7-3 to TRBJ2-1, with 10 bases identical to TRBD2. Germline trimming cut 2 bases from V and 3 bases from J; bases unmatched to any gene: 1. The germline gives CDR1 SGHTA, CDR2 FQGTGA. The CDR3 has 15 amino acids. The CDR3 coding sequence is TGTGCCAGCAGCTTAGGACTAGCGGACTACAATGAGCAGTTCTTC. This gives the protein CASSLGLADYNEQFF.

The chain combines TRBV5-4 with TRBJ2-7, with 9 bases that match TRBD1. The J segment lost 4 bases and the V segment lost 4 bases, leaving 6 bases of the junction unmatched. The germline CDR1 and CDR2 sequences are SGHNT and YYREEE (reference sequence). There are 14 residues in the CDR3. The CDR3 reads CASSRDRGGYEQYF. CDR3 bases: TGTGCCAGCAGCCGAGACAGGGGGGGGTACGAGCAGTACTTC. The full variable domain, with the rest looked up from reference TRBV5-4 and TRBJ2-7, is ETGVTQSPTHLIKTRGQQVTLRCSSQSGHNTVSWYQQALGQGPQFIFQYYREEENGRGNFPPRFSGLQFPNYSSELNVNALELDDSALYLCASSRDRGGYEQYFGPGTRLTVT.

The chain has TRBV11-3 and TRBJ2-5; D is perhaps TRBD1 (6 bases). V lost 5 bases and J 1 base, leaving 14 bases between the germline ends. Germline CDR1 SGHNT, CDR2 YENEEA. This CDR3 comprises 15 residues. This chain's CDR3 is CASSLGASVQETQYF. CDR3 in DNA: TGTGCCAGCAGCCTGGGGGCTTCCGTCCAAGAGACCCAGTACTTC.

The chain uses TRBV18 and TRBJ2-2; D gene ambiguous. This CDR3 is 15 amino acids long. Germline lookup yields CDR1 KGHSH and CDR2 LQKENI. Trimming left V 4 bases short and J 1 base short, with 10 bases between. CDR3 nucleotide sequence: TGTGCCAGCTCACGACTGGTCGAGAACACCGGGGAGCTGTTTTTT. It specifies CASSRLVENTGELFF.

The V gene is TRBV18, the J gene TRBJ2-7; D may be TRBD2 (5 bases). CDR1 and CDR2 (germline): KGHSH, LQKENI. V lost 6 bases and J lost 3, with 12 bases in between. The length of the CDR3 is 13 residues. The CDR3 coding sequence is TGTGCCAGCTCCCCCGGGGTAAACTACGAGCAGTACTTC. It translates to CASSPGVNYEQYF.

The CDR3 reads CASSSTGLTGELFF. CDR3 bases: TGTGCCAGCAGCTCTACAGGGCTCACCGGGGAGCTGTTTTTT. The gene calls are TRBV7-9 and TRBJ2-2; possibly TRBD1 for D (6 bases). V lost 4 bases and J lost 4, with 10 bases in between. The CDR3 consists of 14 residues. Germline CDR1 is SEHNR and CDR2 is FQNEAQ (reference sequence).

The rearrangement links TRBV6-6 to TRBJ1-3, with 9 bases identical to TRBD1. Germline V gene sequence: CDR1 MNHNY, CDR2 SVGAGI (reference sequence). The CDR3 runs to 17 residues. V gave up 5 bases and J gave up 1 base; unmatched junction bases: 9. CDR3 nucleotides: TGTGCCAGCAGTCTTAAACAGGGGGCGAGATCTGGAAACACCATATATTTT. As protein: CASSLKQGARSGNTIYF.

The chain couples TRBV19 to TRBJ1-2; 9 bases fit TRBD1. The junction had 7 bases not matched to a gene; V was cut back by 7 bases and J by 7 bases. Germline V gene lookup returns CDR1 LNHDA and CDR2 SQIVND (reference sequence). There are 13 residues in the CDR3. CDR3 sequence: CASKQGQGGGYTF. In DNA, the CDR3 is TGTGCCAGTAAACAGGGACAGGGAGGTGGCTACACCTTC.

The CDR3 nucleotides read TGTGCCAGCAGCTTAGTAACCGGACATGGCTATGGCTACACCTTC. Translated, it gives CASSLVTGHGYGYTF. The chain employs TRBV7-2 and TRBJ1-2, with a weak D call TRBD1 (5 bases). CDR1 and CDR2 (germline): SGHTA, FQGNSA. V lost 1 base and J 4 bases, leaving 13 bases between the germline ends. The CDR3 is 15 amino acids.

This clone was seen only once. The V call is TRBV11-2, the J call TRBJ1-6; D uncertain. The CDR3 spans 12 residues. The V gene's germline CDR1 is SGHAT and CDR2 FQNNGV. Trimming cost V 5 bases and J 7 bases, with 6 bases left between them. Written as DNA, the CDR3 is TGTGCCAGCAGCGTAATGAATTCACCCCTCCACTTT. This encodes CASSVMNSPLHF.

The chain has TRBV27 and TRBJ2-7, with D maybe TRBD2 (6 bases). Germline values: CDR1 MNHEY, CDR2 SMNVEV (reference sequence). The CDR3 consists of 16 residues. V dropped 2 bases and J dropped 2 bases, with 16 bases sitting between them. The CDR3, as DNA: TGTGCCAGCAGTTTAACACGGCGGGCTAGCGCCTACGAGCAGTACTTC. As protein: CASSLTRRASAYEQYF.

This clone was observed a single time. CDR3 DNA: TGTGCCAGTAGTATAGGGCGGGGCGCGACCACAGATACGCAGTATTTT. Amino acids: CASSIGRGATTDTQYF. The chain combines TRBV19 with TRBJ2-3, with D possibly being TRBD2 (6 bases). Between the trimmed V and J ends, which lost 1 base and 2 bases, there was a span of 13 bases. The CDR3 is made up of 16 amino acids. Germline assignment: CDR1 LNHDA and CDR2 SQIVND (reference sequence).

CDR3 residues: CAINTETYGYTF. CDR3 bases: TGTGCCATAAACACAGAAACCTATGGCTACACCTTC. The chain combines TRBV10-3 with TRBJ1-2; D is unresolved. The V and J ends lost 9 bases and 4 bases respectively, with 12 bases between them. The CDR3 runs 12 residues. Germline values: CDR1 ENHRY, CDR2 SYGVKD.